This passage covers 12 T cell receptor beta chains from one sample sequenced in a study of T-cell reconstitution after alpha-beta-depleted transplantation in children listed by TCRdb under 2016. General findings and caveats noted by the study authors: Over subsequent months, a decline in hyperexpanded clone frequencies was noted, and after one year, T-cell counts and TCRbeta diversity were mostly ascribed to newly produced T cells.

Library preparation employed PCR. The listed sequencing device is Illumina HiSeq 2500. TCR library preparation used molecular barcoding, with unique molecular identifiers applied to normalize quantification of the TCRbeta repertoire. TCRdb ran its own pipeline on the public reads, namely fastp trimming at Q25 and MiXCR clone calling, and kept in-frame beta chains. Entries are consolidated by CDR3 protein sequence, retaining the most common genes and DNA. This sample lists a few hundred thousand distinct CDR3 sequences; roughly 8.2% were detected once. The ten largest clones represent around 9.8% of the sample. The treatment or condition label, read with the paper, signifies: allogeneic hematopoietic cell transplantation with graft depleted of TCRalphabeta T cells and CD19 B cells. These receptors lack a known antigen. The specimen was peripheral blood, collected 360 days after TCRalphabeta/CD19-depleted stem cell transplant. Every receptor here comes from a female patient aged 2-15 years who had a stem cell transplant for Fanconi anemia, so the T cells may come from the graft donor.

This clonotype was detected many times. V and J are TRBV6-5 and TRBJ2-7; tentative D call: TRBD1 (5 bases). V was trimmed by 5 bases and J by 6 bases, leaving 32 bases between them. Germline V gene data show CDR1 as MNHEY and CDR2 as SVGAGI. This CDR3 has 19 residues. CDR3 region: CASSPQVGRGGFLLLEQYF. In DNA form, the CDR3 reads TGTGCCAGCAGTCCTCAAGTAGGTAGGGGTGGATTCCTGTTGCTCGAGCAGTACTTC.

This clonotype occurred many times. V and J are TRBV7-2 and TRBJ2-3; TRBD2 matches at 9 bases. Germline V gene data show CDR1 as SGHTA and CDR2 as FQGNSA. The J segment lost 0 bases and the V segment lost 2 bases, leaving 3 bases of the junction unmatched. CDR3 length equals 16 residues. The CDR3, as DNA: TGTGCCAGCAGCTTAACTAGCGGGTTCAGCACAGATACGCAGTATTTT. Amino acid sequence: CASSLTSGFSTDTQYF. The complete variable domain, with remaining parts taken from reference TRBV7-2 and TRBJ2-3, reads GAGVSQSPSNKVTEKGKDVELRCDPISGHTALYWYRQSLGQGLEFLIYFQGNSAPDKSGLPSDRFSAERTGGSVSTLTIQRTQQEDSAVYLCASSLTSGFSTDTQYFGPGTRLTVL.

This clonotype was found many times. The chain uses TRBV12-3 or TRBV12-4 and TRBJ1-1, with TRBD1 as a possible D gene (6 bases). The V and J ends lost 6 bases and 7 bases respectively, with 12 bases between them. The CDR3 loop spans 12 amino acids. CDR3 loop: CASRRTAGEAFF. Written as DNA, the CDR3 is TGTGCCAGCAGACGGACAGCTGGTGAAGCTTTCTTT.

The rearrangement uses TRBV3-1 and TRBJ1-4, with D possibly matching TRBD1 (6 bases). CDR3 length: 19 residues. Germline-derived CDR1 and CDR2 are LGHDT and YNNKEL (reference sequence). Trimming stripped 3 bases from V and 5 bases from J, with 25 bases between. CDR3 nucleotides: TGTGCCAGCAGCCAGGGTTTACTTAGCCCGGGACACCGGAATGAAAAACTGTTTTTT. Residues: CASSQGLLSPGHRNEKLFF.

The chain carries TRBV2 and TRBJ2-2; 10 bases match TRBD2. Looked up from germline, CDR1 is SNHLY and CDR2 is FYNNEI. Trimming at V came to 2 bases and at J to 3 bases, leaving 0 bases not matched to a gene. CDR3 length: 15 residues. The CDR3 sequence is CASSELAGDTGELFF. CDR3 sequence (DNA): TGTGCCAGCAGTGAACTAGCGGGAGACACCGGGGAGCTGTTTTTT.

This clonotype was detected only a few times. The chain links TRBV7-2 to TRBJ2-7, with D perhaps matching TRBD1 or TRBD2 (5 bases each). V lost 5 bases and J 5 bases, leaving 13 bases between the germline ends. Germline CDR1 reads SGHTA; CDR2 reads FQGNSA. The CDR3 sequence is 13 residues long. CDR3 residues: CASSTPQEDEQYF. CDR3 nucleotides: TGTGCCAGCAGCACACCACAGGAGGACGAGCAGTACTTC.

This clonotype was recorded many times. The chain recombines TRBV6-5 with TRBJ2-7; tentatively, D is TRBD1 (6 bases). This CDR3 contains 14 residues. V dropped 2 bases and J dropped 1 base, with 9 bases sitting between them. The germline gives CDR1 MNHEY, CDR2 SVGAGI. In DNA form, the CDR3 reads TGTGCCAGCAGTTACCCAGGGGCGTCCTACGAGCAGTACTTC. It yields the protein CASSYPGASYEQYF.

This clonotype appeared many times. This sequence joins TRBV12-3 or TRBV12-4 and TRBJ2-5; TRBD1 matches 7 bases. The CDR3 has 14 amino acids. Losses at the gene ends were 3 bases for V and 5 bases for J; bases not matched to a gene: 6. The CDR3 is CASSFLAGGETQYF. The DNA for the CDR3 is TGTGCCAGCAGTTTTCTGGCAGGGGGTGAGACCCAGTACTTC.

At least ten counts were recorded for this clonotype. This chain joins TRBV24-1 and TRBJ2-3; 15 bases map to TRBD2. V trimming: 4 bases; J trimming: 8 bases; junction bases outside the gene matches: 9. CDR1 KGHDR and CDR2 SFDVKD come from the germline V gene. The CDR3 consists of 17 residues. The CDR3 region has the DNA TGTGCCACCAGTGACCTTGGACTAGCGGGAGGGCGTCGTACGCAGTATTTT. It is translated as CATSDLGLAGGRRTQYF.

The V gene is TRBV30, the J gene TRBJ1-1; D gene ambiguous. Per germline, CDR1 GTSNPN and CDR2 SVGIG (reference sequence). V was trimmed by 3 bases and J by 1 base, leaving 6 bases between them. The CDR3 loop spans 12 amino acids. The CDR3 nucleotides read TGTGCCTGGAGGGAGGGGAACACTGAAGCTTTCTTT. Translating gives CAWREGNTEAFF.

The V call is TRBV6-1, the J call TRBJ1-2; D remains unclear. The V end lost 1 base, the J end lost 1 base, and 4 bases lay between the germline ends. CDR3 length: 13 amino acids. Germline CDR1 MNHNS, CDR2 SASEGT. This CDR3 is CASSEVLNYGYTF. The CDR3 region has the DNA TGTGCCAGCAGTGAAGTTCTTAACTATGGCTACACCTTC.

This clonotype was picked up many times. The chain links TRBV9 to TRBJ2-7; no clear D gene. The V end was cut by 3 bases, the J end by 0 bases, with 7 bases between. Germline CDR1 is SGDLS and CDR2 is YYNGEE. The CDR3 is 13 amino acids. CDR3 amino acids: CASSDTNSYEQYF. The CDR3 nucleotides are TGTGCCAGCAGCGATACGAACTCCTACGAGCAGTACTTC.